This entry lists 2 T cell receptor beta chains sequenced from one sample in a study of OX40 agonist ivuxolimab in advanced cancers. This table comes from immunoSEQ multiplex PCR, and its TCRdb copy is limited to in-frame clones, with some not included. The data contain about 15,000 clones, about 81% of them singletons. The sample in question was CD4+ or CD8+ T cells sorted from blood, obtained in a trial of the OX40 agonist ivuxolimab. Receptors were obtained from an adult with an advanced solid tumor such as melanoma, head and neck, liver or kidney cancer.

The chain links TRBV7-2 to TRBJ2-7, with D perhaps TRBD1 (7 bases). Trimming left V 1 base short and J 0 bases short, with 13 bases between. Germline V gives CDR1 SGHTA, CDR2 FQGNSA. The CDR3 is 16 amino acids. CDR3 region: CASSLGAGGYSYEQYF. As DNA, the CDR3 is TGTGCCAGCAGCTTAGGTGCAGGGGGGTACTCCTACGAGCAGTACTTC.

The J gene is TRBJ1-5, the V gene TRBV2; a possible D gene is TRBD1 (6 bases). CDR3 length: 14 amino acids. Germline values: CDR1 SNHLY, CDR2 FYNNEI. Trimming cost V 5 bases and J 10 bases, with 18 bases left between them. In DNA, the CDR3 is TGTGCCAGCAGTCCGGGACACCCCCTTGGTCCCCAGCATTTT. This translates into CASSPGHPLGPQHF.